This T cell receptor beta chain was observed in a study of blood T cell repertoires in COVID-19. Study-level background: Both acute and convalescent COVID-19 samples were obtained from the United States, Italy and Spain. T cells, B-cell-depleted T cells, or PBMCs supplied cDNA or gDNA.

In the original analysis: Scientists estimated how many nucleated cells there were by amplifying reference gene primers. TCRdb keeps only in-frame clones here, not all; method: immunoSEQ multiplex PCR. For V, J and clone size, that table is used; D and trimming come from the DNA. This table has a few hundred thousand clones, roughly 90% appearing once. The CDR3 length is 21 residues. V shed 3 bases, J shed 4 bases, and the junction held 16 bases outside the gene matches. Germline V gene data show CDR1 as LNHDA and CDR2 as SQIVND (reference sequence). The receptor comes from a man aged 40-55 years with acute or convalescent COVID-19. The V call is TRBV19, the J call TRBJ2-1; 15 bases fit TRBD2. The sample taken for sequencing was peripheral blood. The DNA of the CDR3 is TGTGCCAGTAGTATTATGGTTTTTGGGACTAGCGGGGGGCTGGGGTACAATGAGCAGTTCTTC. Amino acid sequence: CASSIMVFGTSGGLGYNEQFF.